This T cell receptor (beta chain) was recovered during a study of vaccination and CD4 T cells after COVID-19 (dated by TCRdb to 2022 to 2024). Regarding the research as a whole: SARS-CoV-2 positivity had been established in the convalescent patients by nasal swab PCR, and mild disease was recorded in nine of these patients and severe disease in one. In control cultures, a CEFX viral epitope pool was used as positive control, an HIV-1 Nef peptide pool was used as negative control, or no peptide was added. Two doses of either the Pfizer-BioNTech BNT162b2 vaccine (n=8) or the Moderna mRNA-1273 vaccine (n=2) were administered to participants. The spike-specific CD4+ TCR repertoire was compared before and after mRNA vaccination in around ten COVID-19 convalescent patients and a handful of infection-naive healthy vaccine recipients. Post-COVID blood samples were collected from convalescent patients a median of roughly 100 days after diagnosis, with a range of about 35 to 170 days. Six males and four females were included in the convalescent cohort, with two Hispanic individuals, seven Caucasians, two Asians and one multiracial person represented. The time from the second vaccine dose to post-vaccine blood sampling had a median of roughly 70 days and ranged from about 13 to 250 days. The cultures were stimulated with overlapping spike peptide pools from SARS-CoV-2 and from the common cold coronaviruses HCoV-NL63, HCoV-OC43 and HCoV-229E. Results and caveats for the whole study, not just this receptor: Among convalescent patients, a median about 86% of the SARS-CoV-2-reactive clones seen after vaccination appeared only after vaccination, which suggests priming specific to the vaccine. Although the median number of SARS-CoV-2-reactive clonotypes went up from 20 to 25 after infection to 30 to 45 after vaccination, the increase was not significant. The study included relatively few convalescent patients and did not analyze early timepoints after natural infection. Of the vaccine-specific clones found in convalescent patients, nearly all (304 of 307) were mono-reactive for SARS-CoV-2 spike instead of being cross-reactive with common cold coronaviruses.

Reading from cysteine to phenylalanine, the CDR3 counts 15 amino acids. The read is trimmed to its CDR3 DNA, 45 bases read in frame from base 1. Per the germline V gene, SGHRS is the CDR1 and YFSETQ is the CDR2. V is pruned by 5 bases and J by 2 bases, leaving 6 bases of the junction without a gene match. The library was made by PCR. DNA from cultured CD4+ T cells was subjected to TCR sequencing with the Oncomine TCR Beta short-read assay at the Johns Hopkins FTIC core. Genomic DNA was extracted from the cultured CD4+ T cells with the QIAamp micro DNA kit. The Oncomine TCR Beta libraries from cultured CD4+ T cells were pooled using unique dual indexes and then sequenced on an Illumina iSeq 100. Regarding the original processing steps: Non-productive sequences were removed, and CDR3s that did not start with C, did not end with F or W, or were shorter than 7 amino acids were discarded. Antigen-specific clonotypes were identified using the MANAFEST web application through comparison of peptide-stimulated wells with reference and other culture wells. Positive clones required FDR below 0.05, an odds ratio above 5, and productive frequency above 0.1% in at least two of three replicate wells. Clonotypes that were significantly expanded in both SARS-CoV-2 spike wells and at least one common cold coronavirus spike condition were defined as cross-reactive. Using R version 3.6.1, CDR3 homology was evaluated through Levenshtein distances (stringdist) along with unrooted phylogenetic trees (ape). In-frame beta chains were kept once TCRdb had trimmed the public reads at Q25 with fastp and called clones with MiXCR. Here each entry gathers all rows of one CDR3 protein and keeps the most common genes and DNA. TCRdb, not the authors, supplied the V and J calls. For this sample there are under 20,000 distinct CDR3 sequences; roughly a quarter appear just once. 11% of the sample rests with the top ten.

With respect to this clonotype: The specificity of this receptor is unknown. No base qualities exist here, and no much larger clone lies one base off it.

This sample's treatment or condition label indicates: 10-day PBMC culture with coronavirus spike peptide pools or control peptides (ViraFEST assay). To expand antigen-specific T cells with peptide pools and then pick out the expanded clonotypes through TCR sequencing, the study relied on the ViraFEST assay. The convalescent patients' positive SARS-CoV-2 PCR tests fell between March and December 2020, which was before the Alpha, Beta and Delta variants emerged in the United States. Each well held around 2 million PBMCs cultured with approximately 10 ug/ml peptide pools in IMDM containing around 5% human AB serum and 9.5 to 10 IU/ml IL-2. Half of the culture medium was replaced with fresh IL-2-containing medium on days 3 and 7. Once the cells had been in culture for around nine days, the EasySep CD4+ T cell isolation kit was used to isolate CD4+ T cells by negative selection. PBMCs were separated from whole blood using Ficoll-Paque Plus gradient centrifugation and then either used fresh or cryopreserved at -140C. In general, triplicate wells were set up for every culture condition.

The origin of this receptor is a human donor with COVID-19. The chain couples TRBV5-1 to TRBJ1-3, with TRBD1 identical over 8 junction bases. The material sequenced was cultured CD4+ T cells from blood. The bases read TGCGCCAGCAGTTCGACAGGGGACACTGGAAACACCATATATTTT. Its protein is CASSSTGDTGNTIYF.